Below, 29 T cell receptor beta chains from the same sample are listed, as sequenced in a study of blood T cell repertoires in COVID-19. Produced via immunoSEQ multiplex PCR; TCRdb's table is partial and in-frame only. The table has 200,000 or so clones, 80% to 90% seen once; the top ten hold around 7%. The sample consisted of PBMCs or T cells enriched from blood (not recorded which). These receptors all come from a man aged 25-40 years in a cohort exposed to, infected with or recovered from COVID-19 (not recorded which).

The chain employs TRBV5-4 and TRBJ1-1; D is perhaps TRBD1 (5 bases). The CDR3 sequence is 14 residues long. The V gene's germline CDR1 is SGHNT and CDR2 YYREEE (reference sequence). Trimming pared 2 bases from V and 1 base from J, leaving 9 bases between. CDR3 nucleotide sequence: TGTGCCAGCAGCTTCATTACAGGGAACACTGAAGCTTTCTTT. Translation gives CASSFITGNTEAFF.

The CDR3, as DNA: TGTGCCAGCAGTTACGGCCAGGTTGAAGCTTTCTTT. This encodes CASSYGQVEAFF. The rearrangement uses TRBV6-6 and TRBJ1-1; D unclear. Trimming pared 2 bases from V and 7 bases from J, leaving 8 bases between. The CDR3 loop spans 12 amino acids. Germline V CDR1 and CDR2: MNHNY, SVGAGI (reference sequence).

V usage is TRBV29-1 and J usage is TRBJ1-3; D is unresolved. CDR3 length equals 13 residues. In germline, CDR1 is SQVTM, CDR2 ANQGSEA. V lost 3 bases to trimming and J lost 3 bases, with 9 bases between them. In DNA form, the CDR3 reads TGCAGCGTTGAGGAAGGAGGTGGAAACACCATATATTTT. Amino acid sequence: CSVEEGGGNTIYF.

The rearrangement uses TRBV21-1 and TRBJ1-1; TRBD1 reflects the table's D call only, with no check against the DNA. TRBV21-1 corresponds to a pseudogene. The length of the CDR3 is 16 residues. The CDR3 protein is CASSKEAAGCDTEAFF. The CDR3 DNA follows: TGTGCCAGCAGCAAAGAGGCGGCAGGGTGCGACACTGAAGCTTTCTTT.

The rearrangement uses TRBV11-2 and TRBJ2-1; no definite D call. CDR1 and CDR2 (germline): SGHAT, FQNNGV. V dropped 1 base and J dropped 9 bases, with 7 bases sitting between them. This CDR3 comprises 12 residues. This CDR3 reads CASSLGDSEQFF. DNA of the CDR3: TGTGCCAGCAGCTTAGGTGATAGTGAGCAGTTCTTC.

The rearrangement uses TRBV19 and TRBJ2-5; 11 bases are shared with TRBD2. Germline-derived CDR1 and CDR2 are LNHDA and SQIVND (reference sequence). The CDR3 extends over 17 amino acids. The trim removed 8 bases at V and 5 bases at J, leaving 16 bases unmatched. Here the CDR3 reads CASQPSWLAGGLETQYF. As DNA, the CDR3 is TGTGCCAGTCAACCAAGTTGGCTAGCGGGAGGTCTGGAGACCCAGTACTTC.

V usage is TRBV5-6 and J usage is TRBJ2-1; 12 nucleotides line up with TRBD2. Germline trimming cut 3 bases from V and 4 bases from J; bases unmatched to any gene: 2. From germline, CDR1 is SGHDT and CDR2 YYEEEE. CDR3 length: 15 residues. The CDR3 nucleotides read TGTGCCAGCAGCTCGACTAGCGGGAGATACAATGAGCAGTTCTTC. It is translated as CASSSTSGRYNEQFF.

V usage is TRBV19 and J usage is TRBJ2-1; 7 nucleotides agree with TRBD1. The V and J ends lost 3 bases and 8 bases, in that order; junction bases with no gene match: 7. Germline V lookup: CDR1 LNHDA, CDR2 SQIVND (reference sequence). The CDR3 covers 14 residues. As DNA, the CDR3 is TGTGCCAGTAGTATGACGGACAGGAGTTATGAGCAGTTCTTC. It is translated as CASSMTDRSYEQFF.

The chain carries TRBV9 and TRBJ1-1; D unclear. Per the germline V gene, CDR1 is SGDLS and CDR2 is YYNGEE. The V and J ends lost 0 bases and 0 bases respectively, with 9 bases between them. The CDR3 runs to 15 residues. CDR3 DNA sequence: TGTGCCAGCAGCGTAGATCCAGGCATGAACACTGAAGCTTTCTTT. Translated: CASSVDPGMNTEAFF.

This clone was found once. The chain is built from TRBV27 and TRBJ1-6; D is perhaps TRBD1 (6 bases). The CDR3 is 15 residues long. Trimming left V 7 bases short and J 7 bases short, with 17 bases between. Germline V gives CDR1 MNHEY, CDR2 SMNVEV (reference sequence). CDR3 sequence: CASNTPGQGNSPLHF. CDR3 nucleotide sequence: TGTGCCAGCAACACCCCTGGGCAGGGGAATTCACCCCTCCACTTT.

This clone came up a few times. The rearrangement uses TRBV7-9 and TRBJ2-5, with TRBD1 matching over 8 bases. The germline V gene encodes CDR1 SEHNR and CDR2 FQNEAQ (reference sequence). V lost 5 bases and J lost 5; bases outside the gene matches: 7. The CDR3 totals 14 residues. The CDR3 DNA follows: TGTGCCAGCAGCGCCGCAGGGGGCGGGGAGACCCAGTACTTC. Protein: CASSAAGGGETQYF.

Regarding this clone: Relative to the germline gene, one junction end is altered; a read error may explain this. The rearrangement uses TRBV19 and TRBJ2-5; D may be TRBD1 (7 bases). Germline CDR1 LNHDA, CDR2 SQIVND (reference sequence). The CDR3 covers 17 residues. CDR3 DNA: TGTGCCAGTAGTATGACGTTTGGCAGGGGGGACCAAGATACCCAGTACTTC. This codes for CASSMTFGRGDQDTQYF.

V gene TRBV12-3 or TRBV12-4 combines with J gene TRBJ1-1; possibly TRBD1 for D (5 bases). The CDR3 extends over 13 amino acids. V gave up 7 bases and J gave up 4 bases, with 13 bases separating them. The CDR3 bases are TGTGCCAGCACTCCAACAGGTCTCACTGAAGCTTTCTTT. It translates to CASTPTGLTEAFF.

The CDR3 DNA is TGTGCCAGCAGCTTAGGAACGGGACTAGTGAGCACAGATACGCAGTATTTT. Translated: CASSLGTGLVSTDTQYF. The J gene is TRBJ2-3, the V gene TRBV7-6, with 8 bases matching TRBD2. The junction had 6 bases not matched to a gene; V was cut back by 1 base and J by 0 bases. The CDR3 sequence is 17 residues long. Looked up from germline, CDR1 is SGHVS and CDR2 is FNYEAQ.

The chain employs TRBV7-3 and TRBJ2-3; the D gene is possibly TRBD2 (6 bases). Trimming pared 4 bases from V and 2 bases from J, leaving 13 bases between. Germline-derived CDR1 and CDR2 are SGHTA and FQGTGA. The CDR3 totals 15 residues. The CDR3 region has the DNA TGTGCCAGCAGCTCGTCGGGACTTCACACAGATACGCAGTATTTT. Its translation is CASSSSGLHTDTQYF.

The V call is TRBV11-2, the J call TRBJ2-7, with D perhaps TRBD1 (6 bases). The V gene's germline CDR1 is SGHAT and CDR2 FQNNGV. The V end was cut by 5 bases, the J end by 3 bases, with 14 bases between. CDR3 size: 14 residues. The CDR3 DNA reads as TGTGCCAGCAGCCCGACCCGGGACAACTACGAGCAGTACTTC. Its translation is CASSPTRDNYEQYF.

As DNA, the CDR3 is TGTGCCAGCAGCTTAGGGTCTAGCTCTGGAAACACCATATATTTT. Translation gives CASSLGSSSGNTIYF. The chain recombines TRBV7-9 with TRBJ1-3; D remains ambiguous. Germline loops: CDR1 SEHNR, CDR2 FQNEAQ (reference sequence). V shed 1 base and J shed 0 bases, with 7 bases lying between them. The CDR3 runs 15 residues.

This clone was seen more than once but under ten times. The chain links TRBV24-1 to TRBJ2-3; 8 nucleotides align to TRBD1. The CDR3 is 15 residues long. Trimming took 7 bases from V and 3 from J; bases not matched to a gene: 8. From germline, CDR1 is KGHDR and CDR2 SFDVKD. The CDR3 coding sequence is TGTGCCACCAGAGCCGGGACAGGCGGGACAGATACGCAGTATTTT. Amino acids: CATRAGTGGTDTQYF.

This clone was seen only a few times. The chain combines TRBV2 with TRBJ1-4; the D gene is possibly TRBD1 (6 bases). This CDR3 region has 14 residues. Germline assignment: CDR1 SNHLY and CDR2 FYNNEI. The V and J ends lost 2 bases and 8 bases respectively, with 12 bases between them. CDR3 nucleotides: TGTGCCAGCAGTGAACAGGGGATACAGGAAAAACTGTTTTTT. Its translation: CASSEQGIQEKLFF.

This sequence joins TRBV28 and TRBJ2-7; D is undetermined. The CDR3 loop spans 13 amino acids. The germline gives CDR1 MDHEN, CDR2 SYDVKM. Trimming left V 0 bases short and J 5 bases short, with 8 bases between. The CDR3 reads CASSLWSSDEQYF. CDR3 DNA: TGTGCCAGCAGTTTATGGTCCAGTGACGAGCAGTACTTC.

This rearrangement joins TRBV14 to TRBJ2-3; D may be TRBD2 (5 bases). The V end lost 1 base, the J end lost 6 bases, and 14 bases lay between the germline ends. This CDR3 has 15 residues. Germline V gene lookup returns CDR1 SGHDN and CDR2 FVKESK. CDR3 region: CASSQAGVVWDTQYF. In nucleotides, the CDR3 is TGTGCCAGCAGCCAAGCCGGGGTGGTTTGGGATACGCAGTATTTT.

This clone is a singleton in its sample. The J gene is TRBJ2-5, the V gene TRBV19; 8 bases align to TRBD1. This CDR3 spans 17 amino acids. Germline loops: CDR1 LNHDA, CDR2 SQIVND (reference sequence). Trimming took 4 bases from V and 1 from J; bases not matched to a gene: 11. The CDR3 loop reads CASSTLPGQAFQETQYF. The CDR3 DNA reads as TGTGCCAGTAGTACTCTCCCGGGACAGGCGTTCCAAGAGACCCAGTACTTC.

The chain recombines TRBV28 with TRBJ1-4, with D hard to call. With 1 base removed from V and 8 bases from J, the gap between germline ends came to 14 bases. This CDR3 is built from 15 residues. The germline V gene encodes CDR1 MDHEN and CDR2 SYDVKM. CDR3 DNA: TGTGCCAGCAGTTTATCTGGTGGTCTAAGCGAAAAACTGTTTTTT. Its translation: CASSLSGGLSEKLFF.

The chain uses TRBV19 and TRBJ1-4; no reliable D call. This CDR3 contains 17 residues. CDR1 LNHDA and CDR2 SQIVND come from the germline V gene (reference sequence). With 3 bases removed from V and 8 bases from J, the gap between germline ends came to 22 bases. The CDR3 bases are TGTGCCAGTAGTATCCTCCGGCGGGCAGCGGGGATCGAAAAACTGTTTTTT. It translates to CASSILRRAAGIEKLFF. The full variable domain, with the rest looked up from reference TRBV19 and TRBJ1-4, is DGGITQSPKYLFRKEGQNVTLSCEQNLNHDAMYWYRQDPGQGLRLIYYSQIVNDFQKGDIAEGYSVSREKKESFPLTVTSAQKNPTAFYLCASSILRRAAGIEKLFFGSGTQLSVL.

V usage is TRBV29-1 and J usage is TRBJ1-2; D perhaps matches TRBD1 (5 bases). The V and J ends lost 5 bases and 7 bases respectively, with 11 bases between them. Per the germline V gene, CDR1 is SQVTM and CDR2 is ANQGSEA. This CDR3 is 11 amino acids long. CDR3 nucleotide sequence: TGCAGCGTTCGGGGGTCGGGTGGCTACACCTTC. Amino acid sequence: CSVRGSGGYTF.

The chain links TRBV27 to TRBJ2-3; TRBD2 matches 12 bases. Per germline, CDR1 MNHEY and CDR2 SMNVEV (reference sequence). The CDR3 is made up of 17 amino acids. Germline trimming cut 5 bases from V and 7 bases from J; bases unmatched to any gene: 13. The CDR3 region has the DNA TGTGCCAGCAGTCCCTACCGGGCTAGCGGGAGGGCGAATACGCAGTATTTT. It codes for CASSPYRASGRANTQYF.

The chain links TRBV19 to TRBJ2-3; unclear D gene. Trimming removed 6 bases at V and 3 bases at J, with 7 bases between. Germline CDR1 is LNHDA and CDR2 is SQIVND (reference sequence). The CDR3 has 12 amino acids. DNA of the CDR3: TGTGCCAGTAGCCACTATACAGATACGCAGTATTTT. Translated: CASSHYTDTQYF.

The J gene is TRBJ2-3, the V gene TRBV19; TRBD2 aligns across 13 bases. Germline assignment: CDR1 LNHDA and CDR2 SQIVND (reference sequence). There are 17 residues in the CDR3. J was trimmed by 3 bases and V by 5 bases; bases with no gene match: 8. The CDR3 reads CASSPRTSGRRTDTQYF. The CDR3 DNA reads as TGTGCCAGTAGTCCCCGGACTAGCGGGAGAAGAACAGATACGCAGTATTTT.

The V and J genes are TRBV9 and TRBJ2-1, with D possibly being TRBD2 (6 bases). The CDR3 has 12 residues. The V and J ends lost 0 bases and 10 bases respectively, with 8 bases between them. CDR1 SGDLS and CDR2 YYNGEE come from the germline V gene. The CDR3 is CASSVGGGEQFF. The CDR3 region has the DNA TGTGCCAGCAGCGTAGGGGGAGGAGAGCAGTTCTTC.